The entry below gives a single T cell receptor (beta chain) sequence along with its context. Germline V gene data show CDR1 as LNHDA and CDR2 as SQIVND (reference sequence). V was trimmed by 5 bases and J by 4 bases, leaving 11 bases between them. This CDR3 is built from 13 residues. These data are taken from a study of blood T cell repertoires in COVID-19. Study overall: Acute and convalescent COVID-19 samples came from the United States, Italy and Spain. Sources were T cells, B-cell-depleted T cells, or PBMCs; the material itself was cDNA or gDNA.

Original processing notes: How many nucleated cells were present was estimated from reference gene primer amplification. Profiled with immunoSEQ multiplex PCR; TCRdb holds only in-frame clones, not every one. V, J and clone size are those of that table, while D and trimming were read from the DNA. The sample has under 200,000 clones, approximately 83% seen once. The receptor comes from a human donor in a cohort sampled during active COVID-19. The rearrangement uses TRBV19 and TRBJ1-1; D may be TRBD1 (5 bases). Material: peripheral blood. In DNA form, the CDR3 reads TGTGCCAGTAGTCTAGGGGCAGGCACTGAAGCTTTCTTT. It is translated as CASSLGAGTEAFF.